These 20 T cell receptor beta chains were sequenced from one sample in a study of cytomegalovirus exposure and HLA in healthy donors. Amplification used 60 Vbeta primers and 13 Jbeta primers. Assay used: immunoSEQ multiplex PCR; TCRdb lists only in-frame clones, some missing. The sample contains about 94,000 clones, around 70% of which appear only once. The sequenced material came from PBMCs. The receptors come from a man aged 25-45 years in good health and CMV-seropositive.

The chain has TRBV19 and TRBJ2-3, with 10 bases matching TRBD2. Germline CDR1 is LNHDA and CDR2 is SQIVND (reference sequence). V shed 6 bases and J 4 bases; nucleotides not matched to a gene: 7. The CDR3 extends over 15 amino acids. Here the CDR3 DNA reads TGTGCCAGTAGCGCCGGGACTAGCGTTGCAGATACGCAGTATTTT. Residues: CASSAGTSVADTQYF.

The chain recombines TRBV6-5 with TRBJ2-7, with 12 nucleotides matching TRBD2. Germline trimming cut 6 bases from V and 0 bases from J; bases unmatched to any gene: 3. From germline, CDR1 is MNHEY and CDR2 SVGAGI. The CDR3 length is 15 residues. CDR3 nucleotides: TGTGCCAGCAGAACTAGCGGGGGGAGCTCCTACGAGCAGTACTTC. Translated, it gives CASRTSGGSSYEQYF.

This chain uses TRBV4-1 with TRBJ2-3; D may be TRBD2 (6 bases). Germline CDR1 is MGHRA and CDR2 is YSYEKL. Deletions cut 5 bases from V and 0 bases from J, with 12 bases between. This CDR3 has 15 residues. The CDR3 coding sequence is TGCGCCAGCAGCTCGCCGACTAGAAGCACAGATACGCAGTATTTT. Amino acid sequence: CASSSPTRSTDTQYF.

The table lists this clone with a count of one. V and J are TRBV2 and TRBJ2-7; unclear D gene. Germline V gene lookup returns CDR1 SNHLY and CDR2 FYNNEI. The V and J ends lost 4 bases and 10 bases respectively, with 14 bases between them. The CDR3 spans 12 residues. This chain's CDR3 is CASSAESFEQYF. In DNA form, the CDR3 reads TGTGCCAGCAGTGCTGAAAGCTTCGAACAGTACTTC. Based on the CDR3 plus reference TRBV2 and TRBJ2-7, the full variable domain is EPEVTQTPSHQVTQMGQEVILRCVPISNHLYFYWYRQILGQKVEFLVSFYNNEISEKSEIFDDQFSVERPDGSNFTLKIRSTKLEDSAMYFCASSAESFEQYFGPGTRLTVT.

This clone has more than one count but fewer than ten. The J gene is TRBJ2-7, the V gene TRBV15, with 8 bases matching TRBD1. Per germline, CDR1 LNHNV and CDR2 YYDKDF (reference sequence). The CDR3 contains 15 residues. Losses at the gene ends were 6 bases for V and 4 bases for J; bases not matched to a gene: 11. The CDR3 sequence is CATRGTGEGRYEQYF. CDR3 bases: TGTGCCACCAGGGGGACAGGAGAAGGGCGGTACGAGCAGTACTTC.

The chain has TRBV5-1 and TRBJ2-2; D is unresolved. V lost 1 base and J 1 base, leaving 5 bases between the germline ends. Germline CDR1 SGHRS, CDR2 YFSETQ. This CDR3 region has 14 residues. CDR3 loop: CASSLTRNTGELFF. The CDR3 bases are TGCGCCAGCAGCTTGACAAGGAACACCGGGGAGCTGTTTTTT. Variable domain in full (rest from reference TRBV5-1 and TRBJ2-2): KAGVTQTPRYLIKTRGQQVTLSCSPISGHRSVSWYQQTPGQGLQFLFEYFSETQRNKGNFPGRFSGRQFSNSRSEMNVSTLELGDSALYLCASSLTRNTGELFFGEGSRLTVL.

A single count supports this clone. J is TRBJ1-4 and V is TRBV7-2, with D possibly TRBD1 on 5 matching bases. Germline CDR1 reads SGHTA; CDR2 reads FQGNSA. This CDR3 region has 15 residues. Trimming removed 4 bases at V and 4 bases at J, with 13 bases between. The CDR3 nucleotides read TGTGCCAGCAGCTCGCAGGGAGGTGGTAATGAAAAACTGTTTTTT. Translated: CASSSQGGGNEKLFF.

This clone turned up a few times. The rearrangement uses TRBV11-3 and TRBJ2-1, with TRBD2 identical over 8 bases. The V segment lost 5 bases and the J segment 7 bases; nucleotides outside the gene matches: 13. There are 16 residues in the CDR3. The germline CDR1 and CDR2 sequences are SGHNT and YENEEA. CDR3 sequence: CASSPGKAGAGNEQFF. The DNA for the CDR3 is TGTGCCAGCAGCCCCGGAAAAGCGGGAGCCGGGAATGAGCAGTTCTTC. Variable domain in full (rest from reference TRBV11-3 and TRBJ2-1): EAGVVQSPRYKIIEKKQPVAFWCNPISGHNTLYWYLQNLGQGPELLIRYENEEAVDDSQLPKDRFSAERLKGVDSTLKIQPAELGDSAVYLCASSPGKAGAGNEQFFGPGTRLTVL.

This clone was observed once. The V gene is TRBV7-9, the J gene TRBJ1-6; 7 bases align to TRBD1. The ends lost 1 base at V and 4 bases at J; junction bases unmatched: 7. The germline gives CDR1 SEHNR, CDR2 FQNEAQ (reference sequence). The CDR3 consists of 17 residues. CDR3 sequence reads: CASSLGSGQPYNSPLHF. The CDR3 nucleotides read TGTGCCAGCAGCTTAGGGTCGGGACAGCCTTATAATTCACCCCTCCACTTT. The variable domain in full, with the rest retrieved from reference TRBV7-9 and TRBJ1-6, is DTGVSQNPRHKITKRGQNVTFRCDPISEHNRLYWYRQTLGQGPEFLTYFQNEAQLEKSRLLSDRFSAERPKGSFSTLEIQRTEQGDSAMYLCASSLGSGQPYNSPLHFGNGTRLTVT.

This sequence joins TRBV30 and TRBJ1-1; possible D gene TRBD1, 5 bases. This CDR3 has 13 amino acids. With 0 bases removed from V and 5 bases from J, the gap between germline ends came to 10 bases. Germline V gene data show CDR1 as GTSNPN and CDR2 as SVGIG (reference sequence). CDR3 bases: TGTGCCTGGAGTGTACGGGGGGGGACTGAAGCTTTCTTT. This gives the protein CAWSVRGGTEAFF.

J is TRBJ2-7 and V is TRBV7-2; 7 bases line up with TRBD1. CDR1 and CDR2 (germline): SGHTA, FQGNSA. The CDR3 consists of 19 residues. V gave up 5 bases and J gave up 0 bases; unmatched junction bases: 19. The CDR3 sequence is CASSTNPTGGQAHSYEQYF. In DNA form, the CDR3 reads TGTGCCAGCAGCACCAATCCCACCGGCGGACAGGCCCACTCCTACGAGCAGTACTTC. Using reference TRBV7-2 and TRBJ2-7 for the parts outside the CDR3, the full variable domain is GAGVSQSPSNKVTEKGKDVELRCDPISGHTALYWYRQSLGQGLEFLIYFQGNSAPDKSGLPSDRFSAERTGGSVSTLTIQRTQQEDSAVYLCASSTNPTGGQAHSYEQYFGPGTRLTVT.

DNA of the CDR3: TGTGCTAGTGGCTTGACGACAGGGAACGAAAAACTGTTTTTT. Encoded protein: CASGLTTGNEKLFF. V and J are TRBV12-5 and TRBJ1-4; 7 bases match TRBD1. V lost 6 bases, J lost 8 bases, and 9 bases stayed unmatched. CDR3 length: 14 residues. Germline CDR1 reads LGHNT; CDR2 reads FRNRAP. The full variable domain, in which reference TRBV12-5 and TRBJ1-4 provide the parts outside the CDR3, is DARVTQTPRHKVTEMGQEVTMRCQPILGHNTVFWYRQTMMQGLELLAYFRNRAPLDDSGMPKDRFSAEMPDATLATLKIQPSEPRDSAVYFCASGLTTGNEKLFFGSGTQLSVL.

On this clone itself: At the DNA level, this CDR3 is encoded by other sequences in the same sample as well. CDR3 sequence reads: CASSPGAGNQPQHF. CDR3 bases: TGTGCCAGCTCACCTGGGGCGGGCAATCAGCCCCAGCATTTT. V is TRBV18 and J is TRBJ1-5; D might be TRBD1 (5 bases). V dropped 3 bases and J dropped 2 bases, with 8 bases sitting between them. Germline lookup yields CDR1 KGHSH and CDR2 LQKENI. The length of the CDR3 is 14 residues.

The rearrangement joins TRBV15 to TRBJ2-1; D not certain. Germline V gene sequence: CDR1 LNHNV, CDR2 YYDKDF (reference sequence). CDR3 size: 12 residues. Trimming shortened V by 2 bases and J by 4 bases, and 3 bases separated the two germline ends. CDR3 amino acids: CATSRSYNEQFF. For the CDR3, the DNA is TGTGCCACCAGCAGATCATACAATGAGCAGTTCTTC.

This chain links TRBV28 with TRBJ2-7; D possibly corresponds to TRBD1 (6 bases). V was pared by 6 bases and J by 2 bases, with 20 bases between. In germline, CDR1 is MDHEN, CDR2 SYDVKM. CDR3 length: 16 residues. For the CDR3, the DNA is TGTGCCAGCAGACGCTTTAGGGACGGGACAACCTACGAGCAGTACTTC. Protein sequence: CASRRFRDGTTYEQYF.

The rearrangement uses TRBV6-1 and TRBJ2-3; TRBD2 might be the D (7 bases). The germline V and J ends were trimmed by 6 bases and 5 bases, with 18 bases remaining between them. Looked up from germline, CDR1 is MNHNS and CDR2 is SASEGT. The length of the CDR3 is 15 residues. The DNA of the CDR3 is TGTGCCAGCAGCGGAGGGGGAGGGTTTGGAGATACGCAGTATTTT. Residues: CASSGGGGFGDTQYF.

This clone was recorded only once. CDR3 sequence reads: CASSLASVAGGYEQYF. CDR3 in DNA: TGTGCCAGCAGCTTAGCATCCGTAGCGGGGGGGTACGAGCAGTACTTC. The chain combines TRBV7-6 with TRBJ2-7, with TRBD2 matching 11 bases. This CDR3 is 16 amino acids long. With V trimmed by 0 bases and J by 4 bases, 5 bases remained unmatched. Germline V gene sequence: CDR1 SGHVS, CDR2 FNYEAQ.

This clone was seen a few times. This chain links TRBV19 with TRBJ1-1; D remains unclear. This CDR3 has 13 amino acids. The germline V gene encodes CDR1 LNHDA and CDR2 SQIVND (reference sequence). V shed 6 bases and J shed 1 base, with 9 bases lying between them. CDR3 sequence reads: CASSYGGNTEAFF. The CDR3 coding sequence is TGTGCCAGTAGCTACGGCGGGAACACTGAAGCTTTCTTT.

The chain is built from TRBV18 and TRBJ1-1; possibly TRBD1 for D (5 bases). CDR3 length equals 14 residues. CDR1 and CDR2 from the germline V gene are KGHSH and LQKENI. V lost 3 bases, J lost 5 bases, and 13 bases lay in between. The CDR3 coding sequence is TGTGCCAGCTCACCGTCAACGGGGGGGACTGAAGCTTTCTTT. Residues: CASSPSTGGTEAFF.

This clone has a handful of counts. The rearrangement uses TRBV4-1 and TRBJ2-7; a weak D match, TRBD1 (6 bases). Trimming took off 6 bases at V and 4 bases at J, with 22 bases between the two ends. CDR3 size: 16 residues. Germline V gene sequence: CDR1 MGHRA, CDR2 YSYEKL. The chain's CDR3 is CASRAELGAGQYEQYF. CDR3 bases: TGCGCCAGCAGGGCCGAGCTGGGGGCAGGACAGTACGAGCAGTACTTC.